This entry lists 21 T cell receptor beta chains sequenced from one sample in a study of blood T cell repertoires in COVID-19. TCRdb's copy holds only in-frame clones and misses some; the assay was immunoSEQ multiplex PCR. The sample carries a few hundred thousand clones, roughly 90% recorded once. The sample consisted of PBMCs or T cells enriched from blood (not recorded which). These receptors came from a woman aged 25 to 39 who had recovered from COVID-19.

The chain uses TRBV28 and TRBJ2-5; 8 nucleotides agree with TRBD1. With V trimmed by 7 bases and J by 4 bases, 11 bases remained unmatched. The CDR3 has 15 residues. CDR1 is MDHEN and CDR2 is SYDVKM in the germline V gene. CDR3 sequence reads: CASTPDREGSETQYF. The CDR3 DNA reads TGTGCCAGCACCCCGGACAGGGAAGGCTCAGAGACCCAGTACTTC.

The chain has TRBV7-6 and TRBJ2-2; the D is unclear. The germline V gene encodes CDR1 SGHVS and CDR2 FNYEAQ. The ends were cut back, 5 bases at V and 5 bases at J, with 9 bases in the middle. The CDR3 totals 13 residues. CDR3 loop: CASSLLGTGELFF. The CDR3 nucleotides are TGTGCCAGCAGCCTCCTAGGTACCGGGGAGCTGTTTTTT.

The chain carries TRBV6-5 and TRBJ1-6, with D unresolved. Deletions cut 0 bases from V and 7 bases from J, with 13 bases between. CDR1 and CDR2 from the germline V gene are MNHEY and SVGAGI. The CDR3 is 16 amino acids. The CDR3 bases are TGTGCCAGCAGTTACTCGACCGGGTGGATAAATTCACCCCTCCACTTT. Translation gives CASSYSTGWINSPLHF.

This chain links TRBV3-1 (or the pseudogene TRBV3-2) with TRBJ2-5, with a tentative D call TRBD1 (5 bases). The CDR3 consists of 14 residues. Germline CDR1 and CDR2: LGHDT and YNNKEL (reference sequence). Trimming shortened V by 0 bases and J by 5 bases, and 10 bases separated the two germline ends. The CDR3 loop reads CASSQDGQGETQYF. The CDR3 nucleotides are TGTGCCAGCAGCCAAGATGGGCAGGGTGAGACCCAGTACTTC.

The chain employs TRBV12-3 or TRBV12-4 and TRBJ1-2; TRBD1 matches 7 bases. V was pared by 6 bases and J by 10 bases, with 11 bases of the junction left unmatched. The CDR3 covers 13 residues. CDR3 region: CASRSQDRDTYTF. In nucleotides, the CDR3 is TGTGCCAGCAGATCCCAAGACAGGGATACCTACACCTTC.

CDR3: CASSQGGGLTEAFF. CDR3 DNA: TGTGCCAGCAGCCAAGGGGGGGGGCTCACTGAAGCTTTCTTT. The chain has TRBV3-1 (or the pseudogene TRBV3-2) and TRBJ1-1; D may be TRBD1 (6 bases). Germline loops: CDR1 LGHDT, CDR2 YNNKEL (reference sequence). V was pared by 1 base and J by 4 bases, with 10 bases between. This CDR3 region has 14 residues.

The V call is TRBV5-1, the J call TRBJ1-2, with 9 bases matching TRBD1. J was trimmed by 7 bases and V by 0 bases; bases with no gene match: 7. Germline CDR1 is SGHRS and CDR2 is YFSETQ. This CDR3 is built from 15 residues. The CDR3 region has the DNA TGCGCCAGCAGCTTGGAGGGACAGGGACGGGTTGGCTACACCTTC. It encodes CASSLEGQGRVGYTF.

The CDR3 DNA follows: TGTGCCACCAGCAGGGGGACAGGGTCGCAATACTACACTGAAGCTTTCTTT. Translated, it gives CATSRGTGSQYYTEAFF. V and J are TRBV15 and TRBJ1-1; TRBD1 agrees at 9 bases. The CDR3 totals 17 residues. Germline loops: CDR1 LNHNV, CDR2 YYDKDF (reference sequence). V shed 3 bases and J 3 bases; nucleotides not matched to a gene: 11.

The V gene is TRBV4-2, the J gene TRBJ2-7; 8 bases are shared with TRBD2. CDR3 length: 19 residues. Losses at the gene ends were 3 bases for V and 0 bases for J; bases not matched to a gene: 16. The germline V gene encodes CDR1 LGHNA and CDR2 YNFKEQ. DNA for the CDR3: TGTGCCAGCAGCCAGGAGACCGGGACGACAGGACTAGCCTCCTACGAGCAGTACTTC. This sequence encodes CASSQETGTTGLASYEQYF.

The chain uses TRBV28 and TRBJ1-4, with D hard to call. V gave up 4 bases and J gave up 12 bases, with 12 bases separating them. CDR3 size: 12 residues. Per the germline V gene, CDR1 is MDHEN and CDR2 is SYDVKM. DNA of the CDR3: TGTGCCAGCAGTTCTCAGGCACTTGAACTGTTTTTT. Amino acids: CASSSQALELFF.

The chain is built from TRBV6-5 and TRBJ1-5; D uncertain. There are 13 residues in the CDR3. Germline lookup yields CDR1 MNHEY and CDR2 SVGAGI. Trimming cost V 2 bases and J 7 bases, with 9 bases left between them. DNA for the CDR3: TGTGCCAGCAGTTACGATAACGGGCAGCCCCAGCATTTT. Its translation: CASSYDNGQPQHF.

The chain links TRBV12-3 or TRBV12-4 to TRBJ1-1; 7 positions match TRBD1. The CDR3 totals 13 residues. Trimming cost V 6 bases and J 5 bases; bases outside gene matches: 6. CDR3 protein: CASSGQVTTEAFF. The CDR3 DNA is TGTGCCAGCAGCGGACAGGTGACAACTGAAGCTTTCTTT.

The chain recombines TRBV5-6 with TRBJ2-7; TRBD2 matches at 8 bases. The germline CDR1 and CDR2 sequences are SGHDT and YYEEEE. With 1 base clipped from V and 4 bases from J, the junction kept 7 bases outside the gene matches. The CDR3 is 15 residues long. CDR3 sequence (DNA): TGTGCCAGCAGCTTGCTGGCGGGGGGAAGATACGAGCAGTACTTC. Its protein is CASSLLAGGRYEQYF.

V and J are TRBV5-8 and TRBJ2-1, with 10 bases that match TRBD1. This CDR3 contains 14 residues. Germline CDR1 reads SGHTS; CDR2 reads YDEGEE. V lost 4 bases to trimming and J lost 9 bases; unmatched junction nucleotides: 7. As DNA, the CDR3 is TGTGCCAGCAGCGCCGACAGGGGGCGCGGTGAGCAGTTCTTC. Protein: CASSADRGRGEQFF.

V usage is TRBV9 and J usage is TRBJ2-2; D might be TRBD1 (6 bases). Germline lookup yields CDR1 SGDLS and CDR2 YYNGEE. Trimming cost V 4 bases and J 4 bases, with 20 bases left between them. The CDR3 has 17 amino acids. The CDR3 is CASSPSPGTWSTGELFF. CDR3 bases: TGTGCCAGCAGCCCCTCTCCCGGGACATGGAGCACCGGGGAGCTGTTTTTT. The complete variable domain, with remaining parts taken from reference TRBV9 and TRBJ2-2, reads DSGVTQTPKHLITATGQRVTLRCSPRSGDLSVYWYQQSLDQGLQFLIQYYNGEERAKGNILERFSAQQFPDLHSELNLSSLELGDSALYFCASSPSPGTWSTGELFFGEGSRLTVL.

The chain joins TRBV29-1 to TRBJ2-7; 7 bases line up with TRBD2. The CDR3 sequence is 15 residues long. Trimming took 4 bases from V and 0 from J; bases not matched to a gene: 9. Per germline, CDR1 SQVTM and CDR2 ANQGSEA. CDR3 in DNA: TGCAGCGTTGCGGGCCGGGGGGAGAGCTCCTACGAGCAGTACTTC. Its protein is CSVAGRGESSYEQYF.

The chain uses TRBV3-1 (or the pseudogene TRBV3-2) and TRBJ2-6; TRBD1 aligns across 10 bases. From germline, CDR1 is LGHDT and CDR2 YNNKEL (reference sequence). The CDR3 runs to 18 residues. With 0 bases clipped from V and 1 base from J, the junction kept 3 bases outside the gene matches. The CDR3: CASSQDGGQGSGANVLTF. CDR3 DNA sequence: TGTGCCAGCAGCCAAGATGGGGGACAGGGGTCTGGGGCCAACGTCCTGACTTTC.

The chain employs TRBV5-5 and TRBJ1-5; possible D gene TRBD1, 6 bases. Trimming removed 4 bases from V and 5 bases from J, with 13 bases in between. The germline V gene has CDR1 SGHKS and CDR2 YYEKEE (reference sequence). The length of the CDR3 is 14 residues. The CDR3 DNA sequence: TGTGCCAGCAGCGAGGACAGCGTCTATCAGCCCCAGCATTTT. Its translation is CASSEDSVYQPQHF.

DNA of the CDR3: TGTGCCAGTAGTATACGCAGGGGGCACGAGCAGTACTTC. It translates to CASSIRRGHEQYF. The V gene is TRBV19, the J gene TRBJ2-7, with 8 bases that match TRBD1. The germline V gene has CDR1 LNHDA and CDR2 SQIVND (reference sequence). CDR3 size: 13 residues. J gave up 5 bases and V 2 bases, and 2 bases lay outside the gene matches.

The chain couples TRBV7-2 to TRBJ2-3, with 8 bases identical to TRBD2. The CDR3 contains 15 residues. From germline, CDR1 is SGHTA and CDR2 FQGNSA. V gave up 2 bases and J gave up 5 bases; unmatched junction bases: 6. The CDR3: CASSLSGGLGDTQYF. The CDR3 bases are TGTGCCAGCAGCTTAAGCGGGGGCCTCGGAGATACGCAGTATTTT.

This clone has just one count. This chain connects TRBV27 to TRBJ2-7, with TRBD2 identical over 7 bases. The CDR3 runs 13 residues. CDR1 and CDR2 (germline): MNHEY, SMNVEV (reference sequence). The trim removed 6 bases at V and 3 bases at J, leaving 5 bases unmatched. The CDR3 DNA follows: TGTGCCAGCAGCTATTCGGGGGGCTACGAGCAGTACTTC. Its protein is CASSYSGGYEQYF.